These 15 T cell receptor beta chains originate from one sample sequenced in a study of T cells in women clearing cervical HPV infection. Repertoires were generated with immunoSEQ multiplex PCR, while TCRdb's copy carries only in-frame clones and drops some. This table holds under 40,000 clones. Sequenced material: blood buffy coat. The receptors were sampled from a woman between 18 and 70 years old with a cervical HPV16 infection that either progressed to CIN3+ or cleared (not recorded which).

Worth noting for this clone: The read ends 3 residues early relative to the CDR3; the germline J gene fills the gap. The chain joins TRBV19 to TRBJ2-1; D possibly corresponds to TRBD1 (6 bases). The CDR3 sequence is 15 residues long. Looked up from germline, CDR1 is LNHDA and CDR2 is SQIVND (reference sequence). Trimming removed 3 bases at V and 0 bases at J, with 9 bases between. The CDR3 region is CASSIGGLSYNEQFF. The sequenced part of the CDR3 DNA is TGTGCCAGTAGTATTGGGGGCCTCTCCTACAATGAG.

Of note for this clone: Read data end 3 residues before the CDR3 end; the end is taken from the germline J gene. The chain has TRBV18 and TRBJ1-2; D may be TRBD1 (6 bases). This CDR3 is built from 14 residues. The germline CDR1 and CDR2 sequences are KGHSH and LQKENI. Incomplete CDR3 DNA: TGTGCCAGCTCCCCTGCGGGGGGGGCTGGCGAC. Residues: CASSPAGGAGD. Given in full, the CDR3 is CASSPAGGAGDYTF.

Concerning this clone: The read stops 3 residues short of the end of the CDR3; the missing end is completed from the germline J gene. V gene TRBV7-9 combines with J gene TRBJ2-7; D unresolved. The CDR3 runs 15 residues. CDR1 and CDR2 (germline): SEHNR, FQNEAQ (reference sequence). Trimming cost V 1 base and J 5 bases, with 15 bases left between them. The sequenced CDR3 bases are TGTGCCAGCAGCTTAGTACGTCGGTTTGCGGACGAG. This sequence encodes CASSLVRRFADE. The full-length CDR3 reads as CASSLVRRFADEQYF.

A note on this clone: The read finishes 3 residues shy of the CDR3 end, and the germline J gene is used to complete it. The chain combines TRBV5-4 with TRBJ2-7; D may be TRBD1 (6 bases). The germline V gene has CDR1 SGHNT and CDR2 YYREEE (reference sequence). This CDR3 spans 15 amino acids. With 5 bases removed from V and 0 bases from J, the gap between germline ends came to 15 bases. The CDR3 reads CASSSGAQSSYEQYF. The covered CDR3 bases are TGTGCCAGCAGTTCAGGGGCCCAGAGCTCCTACGAG.

Comment on this clone: The CDR3 end falls 3 residues outside the read, so it is completed with the germline J gene. Other DNA sequences in this specimen translate into the identical CDR3. The chain joins TRBV30 to TRBJ2-1, with 11 bases that match TRBD1. Trimming removed 3 bases from V and 9 bases from J; junction bases left unmatched: 10. Germline CDR1 reads GTSNPN; CDR2 reads SVGIG (reference sequence). The CDR3 extends over 15 amino acids. The sequenced part of the CDR3 DNA is TGTGCCTGGAGCGTTTCGGGACAGGGGGTTAGTGAG. Its translation is CAWSVSGQGVSE. The CDR3, in full, reads CAWSVSGQGVSEQFF.

Concerning this clone: The CDR3 is cut off 3 residues early in the read; its end comes from the germline J gene. The J gene is TRBJ1-2, the V gene TRBV11-1; no firm D call. Germline CDR1 is SGHAT and CDR2 is FQDESV (reference sequence). V shed 4 bases and J shed 2 bases, with 5 bases lying between them. This CDR3 comprises 12 residues. CDR3: CASSSQNYGYTF. CDR3 DNA (partial): TGTGCCAGCAGCTCACAAAACTATGGC.

On this clone itself: One end of the junction does not line up with germline, which may come from a read error. Read data end 3 residues before the CDR3 end; the end is taken from the germline J gene. The chain joins TRBV4-2 to TRBJ1-2; the D is unclear. CDR3 length equals 13 residues. Germline assignment: CDR1 LGHNA and CDR2 YNFKEQ. The CDR3 DNA, read in part, is TGCGCCAGCAGCCAAGAGACTTGGAGTGGC. Protein sequence: CASSQETWSG. The whole CDR3 protein is CASSQETWSGYTF.

Details on this clone: The missing CDR3 end, 3 residues past where the read stops, is filled in from the germline J gene. This sample also contains other DNA sequences that code for the same CDR3. The chain couples TRBV6-1 to TRBJ1-3, with 9 bases matching TRBD1. V lost 2 bases to trimming and J lost 5 bases; unmatched junction nucleotides: 13. Germline-derived CDR1 and CDR2 are MNHNS and SASEGT. CDR3 length: 18 residues. CDR3 loop: CASSERRAGQGLRNTIYF. CDR3 DNA (partial): TGTGCCAGCAGTGAACGGCGTGCGGGACAGGGTCTAAGAAACACC.

As regards this clone: The DNA ends 3 residues before the CDR3 does, and the rest of the CDR3 is filled in from the germline J gene. The chain recombines TRBV19 with TRBJ1-2; no reliable D call. Trimming stripped 4 bases from V and 5 bases from J, with 14 bases between. CDR1 is LNHDA and CDR2 is SQIVND in the germline V gene (reference sequence). This CDR3 is built from 14 residues. The CDR3 loop reads CASSTPQLYYGYTF. The sequenced part of the CDR3 DNA is TGTGCCAGTAGTACCCCACAGCTTTATTATGGC.

Of note for this clone: One junction end does not reproduce the germline sequence, and a read error may be involved. The read halts 3 residues ahead of the CDR3 end, with the missing end drawn from the germline J gene. The J gene is TRBJ2-3, the V gene TRBV20-1; TRBD1 agrees at 10 bases. CDR3 length equals 13 residues. Germline V gene sequence: CDR1 DFQATT, CDR2 SNEGSKA (reference sequence). CDR3 bases read: TGCAGTGTTAGACAGGGGGCGAATCGGCCG. Translating gives CSVRQGANRP. The full CDR3 reads CSVRQGANRPQYF.

CDR3 sequence: CSAHNPSLAGEETQYF. The CDR3 bases that were read are TGCAGTGCTCACAACCCTTCCCTAGCGGGAGAAGAGACC. The chain recombines TRBV20-1 with TRBJ2-5; 10 positions match TRBD2. The DNA ends 3 residues before the CDR3 does, and the rest of the CDR3 is filled in from the germline J gene. V lost 5 bases and J lost 3; bases outside the gene matches: 12. The CDR3 is 16 amino acids. The germline V gene has CDR1 DFQATT and CDR2 SNEGSKA (reference sequence).

Worth noting for this clone: The read terminates 3 residues ahead of where the CDR3 ends, so the germline J gene completes it. This chain connects TRBV18 to TRBJ1-1, with TRBD1 matching 9 bases. Germline assignment: CDR1 KGHSH and CDR2 LQKENI. This CDR3 has 14 residues. The CDR3 spells CASSPGTGTLEAFF. The CDR3 DNA, read in part, is TGTGCCAGCTCACCGGGGACAGGGACGTTAGAG.

Concerning this clone: The CDR3 is cut off 3 residues early in the read; its end comes from the germline J gene. The chain has TRBV2 and TRBJ2-4; 7 bases match TRBD2. The trim removed 0 bases at V and 7 bases at J, leaving 12 bases unmatched. The germline V gene has CDR1 SNHLY and CDR2 FYNNEI. The CDR3 is 17 residues long. The CDR3 loop reads CASSEASPGSGANIQYF. The part of the CDR3 DNA that was read is TGTGCCAGCAGTGAAGCTTCGCCAGGGAGCGGGGCCAACATT. The full variable domain, its missing parts supplied by reference TRBV2 and TRBJ2-4, is EPEVTQTPSHQVTQMGQEVILRCVPISNHLYFYWYRQILGQKVEFLVSFYNNEISEKSEIFDDQFSVERPDGSNFTLKIRSTKLEDSAMYFCASSEASPGSGANIQYFGAGTRLSVL.

For this clone: The read ends 3 residues before the CDR3 terminus; that terminus is restored from the germline J gene. The rearrangement uses TRBV6-2 or TRBV6-3 and TRBJ2-7; TRBD2 aligns across 7 bases. V trimming: 3 bases; J trimming: 4 bases; junction bases outside the gene matches: 6. This CDR3 has 14 amino acids. The V gene's germline CDR1 is MNHEY and CDR2 SVGEGT. CDR3 amino acids: CASSYFSGGYEQYF. The sequenced part of the CDR3 DNA is TGTGCCAGCAGTTATTTTTCGGGGGGATACGAG.

Of note for this clone: The read terminates 3 residues before the CDR3 end, so the remaining end is supplied by the germline J gene. This sequence joins TRBV2 and TRBJ2-7; possibly TRBD2 for D (6 bases). Deletions cut 3 bases from V and 1 base from J, with 16 bases between. Germline CDR1 SNHLY, CDR2 FYNNEI. CDR3 length equals 16 residues. The sequenced part of the CDR3 DNA is TGTGCCAGCAGTGAGCTAGGAGGGGAGAAATCCTACGAG. Translation: CASSELGGEKSYE. The full CDR3 protein is CASSELGGEKSYEQYF. The variable domain in full, completed from reference TRBV2 and TRBJ2-7, reads EPEVTQTPSHQVTQMGQEVILRCVPISNHLYFYWYRQILGQKVEFLVSFYNNEISEKSEIFDDQFSVERPDGSNFTLKIRSTKLEDSAMYFCASSELGGEKSYEQYFGPGTRLTVT.